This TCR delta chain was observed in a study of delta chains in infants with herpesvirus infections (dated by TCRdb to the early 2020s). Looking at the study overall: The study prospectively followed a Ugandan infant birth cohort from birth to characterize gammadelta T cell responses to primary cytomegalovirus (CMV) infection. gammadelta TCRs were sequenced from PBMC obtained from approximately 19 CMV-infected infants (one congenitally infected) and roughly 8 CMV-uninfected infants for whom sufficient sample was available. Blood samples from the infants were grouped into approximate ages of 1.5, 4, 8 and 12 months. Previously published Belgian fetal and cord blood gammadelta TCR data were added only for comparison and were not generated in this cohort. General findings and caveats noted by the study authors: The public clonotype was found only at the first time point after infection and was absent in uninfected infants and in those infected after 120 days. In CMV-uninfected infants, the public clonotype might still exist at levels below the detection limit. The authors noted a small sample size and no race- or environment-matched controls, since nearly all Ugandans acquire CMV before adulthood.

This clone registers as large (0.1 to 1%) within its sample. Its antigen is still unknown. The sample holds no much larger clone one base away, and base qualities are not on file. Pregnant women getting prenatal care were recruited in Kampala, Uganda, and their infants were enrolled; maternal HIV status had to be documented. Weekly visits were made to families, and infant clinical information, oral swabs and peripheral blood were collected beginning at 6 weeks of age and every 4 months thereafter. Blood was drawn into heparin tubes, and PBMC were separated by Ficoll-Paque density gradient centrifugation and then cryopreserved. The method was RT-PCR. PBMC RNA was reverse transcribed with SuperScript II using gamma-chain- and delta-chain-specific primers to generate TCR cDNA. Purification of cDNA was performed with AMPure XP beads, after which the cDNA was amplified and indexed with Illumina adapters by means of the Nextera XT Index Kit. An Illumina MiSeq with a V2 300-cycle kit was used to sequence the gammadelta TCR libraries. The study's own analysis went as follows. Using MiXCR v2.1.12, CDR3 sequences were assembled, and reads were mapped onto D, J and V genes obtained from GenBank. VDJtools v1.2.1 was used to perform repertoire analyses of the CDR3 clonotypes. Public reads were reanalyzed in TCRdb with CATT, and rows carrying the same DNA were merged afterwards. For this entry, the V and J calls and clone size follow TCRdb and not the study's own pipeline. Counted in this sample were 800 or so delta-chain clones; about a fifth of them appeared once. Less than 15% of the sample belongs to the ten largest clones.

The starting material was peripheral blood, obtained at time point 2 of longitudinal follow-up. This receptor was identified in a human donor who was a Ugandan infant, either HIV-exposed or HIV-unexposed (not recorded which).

The nucleotide sequence is TGTGCCTGTGACCCACTGGGGGACACGCGCTCCTGGGACACCCGACAGATGTTTTTC. Translated, this is CACDPLGDTRSWDTRQMFF. The rearrangement joined TRDV2 to TRDJ3, with TRDD3 matching 9 junction bases. Trimming removed 3 bases from V and 0 bases from J; the gene matches leave 8 bases unexplained. The CDR3 goes from the cysteine to the phenylalanine over 19 residues. The entry retains the CDR3 DNA only, 57 bases that are in frame from base 1. CDR1 GEAIGNYY and CDR2 EKD were looked up in the germline V gene.